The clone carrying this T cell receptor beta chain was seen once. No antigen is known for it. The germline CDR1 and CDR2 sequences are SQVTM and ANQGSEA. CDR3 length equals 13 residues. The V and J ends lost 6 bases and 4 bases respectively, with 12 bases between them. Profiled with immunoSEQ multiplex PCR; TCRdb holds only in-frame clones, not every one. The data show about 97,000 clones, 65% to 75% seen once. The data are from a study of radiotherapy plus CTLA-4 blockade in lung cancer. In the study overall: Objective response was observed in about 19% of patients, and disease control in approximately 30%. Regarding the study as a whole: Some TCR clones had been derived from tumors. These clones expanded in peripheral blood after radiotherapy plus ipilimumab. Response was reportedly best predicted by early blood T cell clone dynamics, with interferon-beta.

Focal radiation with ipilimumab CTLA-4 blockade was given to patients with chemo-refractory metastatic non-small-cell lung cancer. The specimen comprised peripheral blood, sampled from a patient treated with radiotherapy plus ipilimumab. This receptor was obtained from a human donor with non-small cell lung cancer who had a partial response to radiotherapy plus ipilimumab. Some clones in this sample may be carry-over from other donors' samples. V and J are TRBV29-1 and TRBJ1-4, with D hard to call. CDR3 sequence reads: CSVLEVNNEKLFF. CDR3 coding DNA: TGCAGCGTCCTAGAGGTCAATAATGAAAAACTGTTTTTT.